Presented here are 29 T cell receptor beta chains from one specimen sequenced in a study of OX40 agonist ivuxolimab in advanced cancers. Produced via immunoSEQ multiplex PCR; TCRdb's table is partial and in-frame only. In the table there are around 56,000 clones, around 90% of which are singletons. The sample here was CD4+ or CD8+ T cells sorted from blood, taken in a trial of the OX40 agonist ivuxolimab. These receptors originate from an adult with an advanced solid tumor such as melanoma, head and neck, liver or kidney cancer.

Comments on this clone: A read error may account for a junction end that differs from germline. The chain couples TRBV27 to TRBJ1-1; D call uncertain. The CDR3 extends over 13 amino acids. CDR1 and CDR2 (germline): MNHEY, SMNVEV (reference sequence). Written as DNA, the CDR3 is TGTGCCCGCAGTTTCACACGTGGCACTGAAGCTTTCTTT. This sequence encodes CARSFTRGTEAFF.

The chain couples TRBV5-1 to TRBJ2-7; 10 bases are a match to TRBD1. The CDR3 has 16 amino acids. The J segment lost 4 bases and the V segment lost 4 bases, leaving 11 bases of the junction unmatched. The germline V gene has CDR1 SGHRS and CDR2 YFSETQ. The CDR3 spells CASSPGPTGGFYEQYF. The CDR3 DNA reads TGCGCCAGCAGCCCTGGCCCGACAGGGGGCTTTTACGAGCAGTACTTC.

The chain uses TRBV5-6 and TRBJ2-7, with 10 nucleotides matching TRBD1. CDR3 length equals 14 residues. The germline CDR1 and CDR2 sequences are SGHDT and YYEEEE. The junction had 5 bases not matched to a gene; V was cut back by 6 bases and J by 2 bases. In DNA, the CDR3 is TGTGCCAGCACCTCCGGGACAGGGGCCTACGAGCAGTACTTC. This sequence encodes CASTSGTGAYEQYF. The complete variable domain, with remaining parts taken from reference TRBV5-6 and TRBJ2-7, reads DAGVTQSPTHLIKTRGQQVTLRCSPKSGHDTVSWYQQALGQGPQFIFQYYEEEERQRGNFPDRFSGHQFPNYSSELNVNALLLGDSALYLCASTSGTGAYEQYFGPGTRLTVT.

The CDR3 nucleotides read TGTGCCAGCAGCTTATTCCTGCGGGAGTTCTACGAGCAGTACTTC. Protein: CASSLFLREFYEQYF. The chain couples TRBV7-7 to TRBJ2-7; 7 bases match TRBD2. The CDR3 is 15 residues long. V shed 2 bases and J 3 bases; nucleotides not matched to a gene: 7. The germline CDR1 and CDR2 sequences are SSHAT and FNYEAQ (reference sequence).

This clone occurred a few times. The rearrangement joins TRBV9 to TRBJ2-1; 7 bases agree with TRBD2. This CDR3 is 16 amino acids long. The V segment lost 3 bases and the J segment 2 bases; nucleotides outside the gene matches: 8. Germline lookup yields CDR1 SGDLS and CDR2 YYNGEE. The DNA of the CDR3 is TGTGCCAGCAGCGCTAGCGGAGGTGTCACCTACAATGAGCAGTTCTTC. Translating gives CASSASGGVTYNEQFF.

The chain combines TRBV12-5 with TRBJ2-3, with 9 bases lining up with TRBD1. CDR1 and CDR2 (germline): LGHNT, FRNRAP. Losses at the gene ends were 1 base for V and 4 bases for J; bases not matched to a gene: 0. The CDR3 runs to 14 residues. CDR3 nucleotides: TGTGCTAGTGGTTTGGGACAGGGGGCAGATACGCAGTATTTT. This translates into CASGLGQGADTQYF. The whole variable domain, filled in from reference TRBV12-5 and TRBJ2-3, reads DARVTQTPRHKVTEMGQEVTMRCQPILGHNTVFWYRQTMMQGLELLAYFRNRAPLDDSGMPKDRFSAEMPDATLATLKIQPSEPRDSAVYFCASGLGQGADTQYFGPGTRLTVL.

CDR3 nucleotide sequence: TGCGCCAGCAGCCAATTCGGACAGGGGGCGATGGATGAAAAACTGTTTTTT. Protein product: CASSQFGQGAMDEKLFF. The V gene is TRBV5-1, the J gene TRBJ1-4, with 11 bases that match TRBD1. V lost 4 bases, J lost 6 bases, and 11 bases stayed unmatched. Germline CDR1 reads SGHRS; CDR2 reads YFSETQ. This CDR3 has 17 amino acids.

By sample fraction, this clone is medium-sized. The chain recombines TRBV19 with TRBJ2-1; 7 bases are shared with TRBD1. Looked up from germline, CDR1 is LNHDA and CDR2 is SQIVND (reference sequence). The CDR3 has 14 amino acids. The V and J ends lost 3 bases and 6 bases, in that order; junction bases with no gene match: 5. The DNA of the CDR3 is TGTGCCAGTAGTATGGGGACAGTCTTCAATGAGCAGTTCTTC. It codes for CASSMGTVFNEQFF.

The chain uses TRBV19 and TRBJ1-1; 11 bases are a match to TRBD1. Germline values: CDR1 LNHDA, CDR2 SQIVND (reference sequence). V lost 6 bases to trimming and J lost 7 bases; unmatched junction nucleotides: 7. The CDR3 contains 14 residues. The CDR3 nucleotides read TGTGCCAGTAGAATACCGGGACAGGGGGTTGAAGCTTTCTTT. Protein product: CASRIPGQGVEAFF.

This chain links TRBV7-3 with TRBJ2-2, with a tentative D call TRBD2 (5 bases). The germline V and J ends were trimmed by 4 bases and 0 bases, with 12 bases remaining between them. The CDR3 has 16 residues. From germline, CDR1 is SGHTA and CDR2 FQGTGA. CDR3 in DNA: TGTGCCAGCAGCTCGGAGGCACCCACGAACACCGGGGAGCTGTTTTTT. Translating gives CASSSEAPTNTGELFF.

As concerns this clone: This specimen includes other DNA sequences encoding the same CDR3. The chain couples TRBV4-3 to TRBJ2-7; 7 bases match TRBD1. Germline V CDR1 and CDR2: LGHNA, YSLEER. The CDR3 is 13 amino acids. V gave up 0 bases and J gave up 4 bases; unmatched junction bases: 0. CDR3 bases: TGCGCCAGCAGCCAAGACAGGGGGTACGAGCAGTACTTC. The encoded protein is CASSQDRGYEQYF.

V is TRBV10-3 and J is TRBJ2-1; 14 bases are a match to TRBD2. Germline values: CDR1 ENHRY, CDR2 SYGVKD. This CDR3 comprises 15 residues. With 8 bases clipped from V and 0 bases from J, the junction kept 0 bases outside the gene matches. CDR3 nucleotides: TGTGCCATCGGGACTAGCGGGAGCTCCTACAATGAGCAGTTCTTC. Its protein is CAIGTSGSSYNEQFF.

V is TRBV7-8 and J is TRBJ2-4; D may be TRBD2 (5 bases). Germline CDR1 and CDR2: SGHVS and FQNEAQ. The CDR3 totals 14 residues. V dropped 5 bases and J dropped 6 bases, with 14 bases sitting between them. The DNA of the CDR3 is TGTGCCAGCAGCCCCGGGGTCCAAATAAACATTCAGTACTTC. Translation: CASSPGVQINIQYF.

The chain couples TRBV18 to TRBJ2-1; TRBD2 matches 8 bases. Losses at the gene ends were 3 bases for V and 5 bases for J; bases not matched to a gene: 6. CDR1 and CDR2 (germline): KGHSH, LQKENI. This CDR3 comprises 15 residues. The CDR3 region has the DNA TGTGCCAGCTCACCTTCAGCGGGAGAGCACAATGAGCAGTTCTTC. Protein: CASSPSAGEHNEQFF.

This sequence joins TRBV4-1 and TRBJ1-5; no reliable D call. Per the germline V gene, CDR1 is MGHRA and CDR2 is YSYEKL. V shed 4 bases and J shed 1 base, with 17 bases lying between them. This CDR3 contains 17 residues. In DNA form, the CDR3 reads TGCGCCAGCAGCCTGGGAACCTCGCCGGCGAGCAATCAGCCCCAGCATTTT. Its protein product is CASSLGTSPASNQPQHF.

The chain recombines TRBV4-1 with TRBJ2-7, with TRBD1 as a possible D gene (6 bases). Per the germline V gene, CDR1 is MGHRA and CDR2 is YSYEKL. Trimming pared 3 bases from V and 4 bases from J, leaving 10 bases between. The CDR3 totals 13 residues. DNA for the CDR3: TGCGCCAGCAGCCACCCCGGACAGTACGAGCAGTACGTC. It specifies CASSHPGQYEQYV.

A single count supports this clone. This chain joins TRBV9 and TRBJ2-1; no reliable D call. V shed 3 bases and J shed 5 bases, with 6 bases lying between them. This CDR3 comprises 12 residues. Germline V lookup: CDR1 SGDLS, CDR2 YYNGEE. CDR3 amino acids: CASSAADNEQFF. CDR3 in DNA: TGTGCCAGCAGCGCTGCAGACAATGAGCAGTTCTTC.

The V gene is TRBV6-5, the J gene TRBJ2-1, with TRBD1 matching 10 bases. J was trimmed by 4 bases and V by 6 bases; bases with no gene match: 6. CDR1 is MNHEY and CDR2 is SVGAGI in the germline V gene. The CDR3 spans 15 residues. The CDR3 is CASRPGTGVYNEQFF. CDR3 in DNA: TGTGCCAGCAGACCGGGGACAGGGGTTTACAATGAGCAGTTCTTC.

This clone was counted a single time. The chain has TRBV11-2 and TRBJ2-7; tentative D call: TRBD2 (5 bases). The CDR3 contains 14 residues. Trimming pared 3 bases from V and 0 bases from J, leaving 9 bases between. In germline, CDR1 is SGHAT, CDR2 FQNNGV. The CDR3: CASSLPGSSYEQYF. DNA for the CDR3: TGTGCCAGCAGCTTGCCGGGAAGCTCCTACGAGCAGTACTTC.

The V call is TRBV7-3, the J call TRBJ2-6, with D perhaps matching TRBD1 (5 bases). With 6 bases removed from V and 2 bases from J, the gap between germline ends came to 20 bases. CDR3 length equals 18 residues. In germline, CDR1 is SGHTA, CDR2 FQGTGA. The CDR3 reads CASSFAGIGHAGANVLTF. CDR3 nucleotides: TGTGCCAGCAGTTTCGCAGGGATTGGGCATGCTGGGGCCAACGTCCTGACTTTC.

The rearrangement joins TRBV20-1 to TRBJ2-1, with no clear D. The CDR3 consists of 11 residues. Trimming pared 3 bases from V and 8 bases from J, leaving 8 bases between. Germline V gene sequence: CDR1 DFQATT, CDR2 SNEGSKA (reference sequence). The CDR3 region is CSARPRDEQFF. The CDR3 DNA follows: TGCAGTGCTAGGCCTAGGGATGAGCAGTTCTTC.

The rearrangement links TRBV5-6 to TRBJ2-1; 11 bases match TRBD2. The CDR3 is 15 residues long. Trimming removed 5 bases from V and 10 bases from J; junction bases left unmatched: 11. Looked up from germline, CDR1 is SGHDT and CDR2 is YYEEEE. In DNA form, the CDR3 reads TGTGCCAGCAGTTCATGGACTAGCGGGCTTTACGAGCAGTTCTTC. Translating it yields CASSSWTSGLYEQFF. Filled out from reference TRBV5-6 and TRBJ2-1, the complete variable domain reads DAGVTQSPTHLIKTRGQQVTLRCSPKSGHDTVSWYQQALGQGPQFIFQYYEEEERQRGNFPDRFSGHQFPNYSSELNVNALLLGDSALYLCASSSWTSGLYEQFFGPGTRLTVL.

The V call is TRBV18, the J call TRBJ2-7; tentative D call: TRBD1 (6 bases). Germline loops: CDR1 KGHSH, CDR2 LQKENI. V lost 3 bases and J lost 5, with 8 bases in between. The CDR3 runs to 12 residues. In DNA form, the CDR3 reads TGTGCCAGCTCACCTGGGGACAACGAGCAGTACTTC. Encoded protein: CASSPGDNEQYF.

By frequency in the sample, this clone is medium-sized. The rearrangement joins TRBV4-1 to TRBJ1-1; a weak D match, TRBD1 (5 bases). V was pared by 1 base and J by 7 bases, with 10 bases between. The CDR3 extends over 13 amino acids. Germline V CDR1 and CDR2: MGHRA, YSYEKL. This chain's CDR3 is CASSQASGIEAFF. In nucleotides, the CDR3 is TGCGCCAGCAGCCAAGCGTCAGGGATTGAAGCTTTCTTT.

This chain connects TRBV4-1 to TRBJ2-5; no clear D gene. CDR1 and CDR2 (germline): MGHRA, YSYEKL. The CDR3 covers 13 residues. Trimming shortened V by 3 bases and J by 5 bases, and 10 bases separated the two germline ends. The CDR3 DNA is TGCGCCAGCAGCCACCAGAATGGGGAGACCCAGTACTTC. This sequence encodes CASSHQNGETQYF.

This sequence joins TRBV30 and TRBJ2-7, with D uncertain. The CDR3 is 14 amino acids. The V gene lost 5 bases and the J gene lost 3 bases, with 17 bases spanning the gap. Germline-derived CDR1 and CDR2 are GTSNPN and SVGIG (reference sequence). The CDR3 region is CAWDSPGRDYEQYF. In nucleotides, the CDR3 is TGTGCCTGGGATTCCCCCGGAAGGGACTACGAGCAGTACTTC.

The CDR3: CASSQIMTGASAGELFF. DNA of the CDR3: TGCGCCAGCAGCCAAATTATGACAGGGGCGTCTGCCGGGGAGCTGTTTTTT. V and J are TRBV4-1 and TRBJ2-2; 8 nucleotides agree with TRBD1. With 2 bases clipped from V and 6 bases from J, the junction kept 11 bases outside the gene matches. CDR1 and CDR2 from the germline V gene are MGHRA and YSYEKL. This CDR3 is 17 amino acids long.

The V gene is TRBV5-5, the J gene TRBJ2-2; D is undetermined. Per the germline V gene, CDR1 is SGHKS and CDR2 is YYEKEE (reference sequence). The CDR3 consists of 15 residues. V lost 0 bases and J lost 0, with 6 bases in between. The CDR3 nucleotides are TGTGCCAGCAGCTTGGGCAGCTCGAACACCGGGGAGCTGTTTTTT. Amino acids: CASSLGSSNTGELFF.

V is TRBV5-1 and J is TRBJ2-7; D is unclear. This CDR3 region has 13 residues. The V gene's germline CDR1 is SGHRS and CDR2 YFSETQ. The germline V and J ends were trimmed by 2 bases and 3 bases, with 9 bases remaining between them. The CDR3 reads CASSFSGGYEQYF. As DNA, the CDR3 is TGCGCCAGCAGCTTCTCGGGCGGCTACGAGCAGTACTTC.